Detailed here is one T cell receptor (beta chain). Its antigen remains unidentified. No quality values exist for individual bases; no much larger clone is one base distant. These data come from a study of shared clonotypes between healthy human individuals (dated by TCRdb to about 2020). Describing the broader study: The cohort included a few men and two women between 18 and 49 years of age. For each donor, three plates each were used for CD4 naive and CD4 memory, two plates were used for CD8 naive, and one plate was used for CD8 memory. To estimate repertoire size and how much clonotypes are shared between individuals, the study performed deep sequencing of blood TCR repertoires from five healthy adults. Different laboratories and diverse techniques were used to prepare libraries and sequence TCR repertoires, to increase sequencing depth and limit assay-specific biases. Per donor, leukapheresis produced somewhere between about 0.9 and 9 billion PBMCs. The full study reports these points: Estimated clonotype richness was generally larger for naive than for memory subsets. Because the study included a small number of donors, the genetic and exposure-history diversity represented was limited. Pairwise subsampling indicated that sequencing depth was expected to affect the degree of clonotype sharing among donors. Only blood was sampled, and tissue TCR repertoires likely differ from those in blood. Across a handful of donors, about 5% of naive CD4, 3.5% of naive CD8, about 2% of memory CD4, and approximately 0.4% of memory CD8 clonotypes were shared. Rarefaction of sorted-subset datasets indicated incomplete sequencing despite the large sequencing depth. Higher generation probabilities were observed for clonotypes shared by all four sorted-subset donors than for non-shared clonotypes.

V and J lose 2 bases and 1 base, and a span of 10 bases separates them. Reading the germline V gene (reference sequence) gives CDR1 SEHNR and CDR2 FQNEAQ. The CDR3 goes from the cysteine to the phenylalanine over 15 residues. This entry keeps only the CDR3 DNA: 45 bases, framed from base 1. Healthy HIV-negative adults with no recently reported acute infections or vaccinations were included as donors. Every donor was a Caucasian adult residing in Nashville, Tennessee, USA. CD4+ T cells were enriched by magnetic negative selection; naive cells were then positively selected on CD45RA, and the negative fraction formed the memory subset. Blood was obtained by leukapheresis, after which PBMCs were separated by Ficoll-Histopaque density gradient centrifugation and cryopreserved in liquid nitrogen vapor phase. Analytical flow cytometry was used to check the purity and quantity of each magnetically sorted T cell population. Each sorted fraction had its genomic DNA isolated and then quantified by UV absorbance on a Nanodrop 2000c.

Using the deep immunoSEQ assay, TCR CDR3 regions were amplified from genomic DNA by multiplex PCR. Genomic DNA extracted from each cell subset was distributed evenly over all wells of several immunoSEQ 96-well plates, and each plate served as one replicate. For sorted subsets, each replicate PCR was loaded with 200 ng genomic DNA, equivalent to 25,000 to 30,000 T cell genomes. Purified libraries were measured with a Qubit 3.0 fluorometer, size-checked on a Bioanalyzer 2100, and measured again with the KAPA Library Quantification kit. Every immunoSEQ 96-well plate was sequenced on a dedicated single-read 150-cycle Illumina NextSeq 550 flow cell. Concerning the study's data processing: The immunoSEQ output contained only junctional sequences without quality scores, so filtering could not match that applied to full-length reads. Sequences were annotated with PyIR, a Python wrapper for IgBLAST v1.9, and V/J genes and CDR3 were assigned using IMGT germline references. Reads were removed for weak V/J assignments (E-value above 1e-6), missing CDR3, stop codons, out-of-frame junctions, or ambiguous translated residues. V3J clonotypes were defined by identical inferred V gene, J gene, and CDR3 amino acid sequence. Percentage overlap between repertoires was computed as shared unique clonotypes divided by the size of the smaller repertoire. Richness of each repertoire was evaluated using RTK rarefaction, the Chao1 estimator, and Recon v2.1 estimates of unobserved clonotypes. OLGA was used to compute generation probabilities for all TCRbeta clonotypes that the gDNA method yielded from a few donors. As stored in TCRdb, this immuneACCESS dataset retains in-frame rearrangements with V and J assigned. A fraction of the clones does not appear; measured against another copy, unresolved V genes explain less than half of the discrepancy, and the remainder lacks a known reason. Clone size and the V and J calls come from that table; the DNA yielded D and trimming. Across this sample there are millions of clones, with around 95% seen only once. Clones ranked in the top ten supply under 0.15% of the sample.

The specimen was naive CD4+ T cells sorted from blood. Taken with the paper, the label for cell subset or site translates to: CD45RA+ positively selected. The origin of this receptor is a man aged 18 to 35 in good health. Rearrangement joined TRBV7-9 to TRBJ2-3, with the D segment possibly TRBD1 or TRBD2, each aligning over 5 bases. The sequence in DNA is TGTGCCAGCAGCTTAAATAGGGGAGGCACAGATACGCAGTATTTT. This yields the protein CASSLNRGGTDTQYF.